This TCR beta chain was captured in a study of Graves' ophthalmopathy and Graves' hyperthyroidism. Study information: Peripheral blood (taken before any treatment) was collected at initial diagnosis.

Study-wide findings and caveats: Between ophthalmopathy and stable hyperthyroidism, a 13-signature model drew a separation with about 85% sensitivity and approximately 77% specificity.

This clonotype has at least ten counts. Antigen unknown. Ophthalmopathy was moderately-to-severely active, CAS at least 3, NOSPECS at least 4, lasting under 3 months. Investigators amplified TCR beta CDR3 regions from RNA transcripts. A first-round RT-PCR used HTBI primers, followed by a second-round multiplex PCR. TCRdb ran MiXCR on the multiplex PCR reads and lists one entry per CDR3 protein. Of 350,000 or so distinct CDR3 sequences in the sample, 15% to 20% were seen once. Germline V gene data show CDR1 as MNHNS and CDR2 as SASEGT. The CDR3 has 11 amino acids. Trimming took off 4 bases at V and 4 bases at J, with 5 bases between the two ends.

The sequencing input was peripheral blood. This receptor was identified in an adult man with Graves' ophthalmopathy. The chain combines TRBV6-1 with TRBJ2-7; D is undetermined. The CDR3 nucleotides are TGTGCCAGCAGTGCTCTTTACGAGCAGTACTTC. Encoded protein: CASSALYEQYF.